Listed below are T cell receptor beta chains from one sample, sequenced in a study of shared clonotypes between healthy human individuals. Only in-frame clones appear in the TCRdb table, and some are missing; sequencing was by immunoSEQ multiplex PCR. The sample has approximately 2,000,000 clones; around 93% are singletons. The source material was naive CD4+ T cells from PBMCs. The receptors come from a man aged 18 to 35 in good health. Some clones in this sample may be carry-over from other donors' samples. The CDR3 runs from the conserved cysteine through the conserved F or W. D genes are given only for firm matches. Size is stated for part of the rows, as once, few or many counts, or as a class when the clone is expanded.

cdr3_aa: CASRGGGATDTQYF
cdr3_nt: TGCGCCAGCCGAGGGGGGGGCGCGACAGATACGCAGTATTTT
clone_size: -
j_call: TRBJ2-3
v_call: TRBV10-1
d_call: -

cdr3_aa: CASSARQGREYEQYF
cdr3_nt: TGCGCCAGCAGCGCTCGACAGGGCCGGGAGTACGAGCAGTACTTC
clone_size: once
j_call: TRBJ2-7
v_call: TRBV4-3
d_call: -

cdr3_aa: CATQRGASRDTEAFF
cdr3_nt: TGTGCCACCCAGCGGGGCGCAAGTCGGGACACTGAAGCTTTCTTT
clone_size: -
j_call: TRBJ1-1
v_call: TRBV6-1
d_call: -

cdr3_aa: CATRGGDGTSTDTQYF
cdr3_nt: TGTGCCACCAGAGGGGGCGACGGGACTAGCACAGATACGCAGTATTTT
clone_size: -
j_call: TRBJ2-3
v_call: TRBV10-3
d_call: -

cdr3_aa: CASSQEDRRTEAFF
cdr3_nt: TGCGCCAGCAGCCAAGAAGACCGAAGGACTGAAGCTTTCTTT
clone_size: -
j_call: TRBJ1-1
v_call: TRBV4-3
d_call: -

cdr3_aa: CASSFPTGDNYGYTF
cdr3_nt: TGTGCCAGCAGCTTCCCGACAGGGGATAACTATGGCTACACCTTC
clone_size: -
j_call: TRBJ1-2
v_call: TRBV5-6
d_call: TRBD1

cdr3_aa: CASSPVLYGYTF
cdr3_nt: TGTGCCAGCAGTCCTGTTCTCTATGGCTACACCTTC
clone_size: -
j_call: TRBJ1-2
v_call: TRBV28
d_call: -

cdr3_aa: CASSTRARETQYF
cdr3_nt: TGTGCCAGCAGCACACGGGCTCGGGAGACCCAGTACTTC
clone_size: -
j_call: TRBJ2-5
v_call: TRBV11-1
d_call: -

cdr3_aa: CASSPRGGPPTEQYF
cdr3_nt: TGTGCCAGCAGCCCCCGGGGGGGACCCCCTACCGAGCAGTACTTC
clone_size: -
j_call: TRBJ2-7
v_call: TRBV7-9
d_call: TRBD2

cdr3_aa: CASSLGPQGGSYEQYF
cdr3_nt: TGCGCCAGCAGCTTGGGCCCACAGGGGGGCTCCTACGAGCAGTACTTC
clone_size: once
j_call: TRBJ2-7
v_call: TRBV5-1
d_call: TRBD1

cdr3_aa: CASSVGRLNTEAFF
cdr3_nt: TGTGCCAGCAGCGTAGGCAGGCTCAACACTGAAGCTTTCTTT
clone_size: -
j_call: TRBJ1-1
v_call: TRBV9
d_call: -

cdr3_aa: CASSEGPLPYEQYF
cdr3_nt: TGTGCCAGCAGTGAGGGTCCCCTCCCCTACGAGCAGTACTTC
clone_size: -
j_call: TRBJ2-7
v_call: TRBV6-1
d_call: -

cdr3_aa: CASSVVGGYGYTF
cdr3_nt: TGTGCCAGCAGCGTAGTAGGGGGCTATGGCTACACCTTC
clone_size: -
j_call: TRBJ1-2
v_call: TRBV9
d_call: -

cdr3_aa: CASSMPGDTFYGYTF
cdr3_nt: TGTGCCAGTAGTATGCCTGGGGACACTTTCTATGGCTACACCTTC
clone_size: -
j_call: TRBJ1-2
v_call: TRBV19
d_call: -

cdr3_aa: CASNRQRANTGELFF
cdr3_nt: TGTGCCAGCAATCGCCAGCGAGCGAACACCGGGGAGCTGTTTTTT
clone_size: -
j_call: TRBJ2-2
v_call: TRBV6-5
d_call: -

cdr3_aa: CAISETRGTGANVLTF
cdr3_nt: TGTGCCATCAGTGAGACCAGGGGGACTGGGGCCAACGTCCTGACTTTC
clone_size: once
j_call: TRBJ2-6
v_call: TRBV10-3
d_call: TRBD1

cdr3_aa: CASSLGGYWQLNTEAFF
cdr3_nt: TGTGCCAGCAGCTTAGGAGGGTATTGGCAGCTGAACACTGAAGCTTTCTTT
clone_size: -
j_call: TRBJ1-1
v_call: TRBV11-1
d_call: -